Shown below are 12 T cell receptor beta chains from a single sample sequenced in a study of blood T cell repertoires in COVID-19. Clones were read by immunoSEQ multiplex PCR, and TCRdb kept only the in-frame ones, dropping some. The data show 85,000 to 120,000 clones, around nine tenths seen once. The material sequenced was peripheral blood. The receptors here all came from a man aged 50 or older with active COVID-19.

The genes are TRBV27 and TRBJ2-3, with 8 bases matching TRBD2. V dropped 0 bases and J dropped 4; count of bases not matched to a gene: 6. Germline V lookup: CDR1 MNHEY, CDR2 SMNVEV (reference sequence). This CDR3 is 16 amino acids long. This chain's CDR3 is CASSLSLGGASDTQYF. The DNA for the CDR3 is TGTGCCAGCAGTTTATCGCTCGGGGGGGCCTCAGATACGCAGTATTTT.

The chain carries TRBV6-8 and TRBJ2-7; TRBD2 might be the D (7 bases). Trimming took 2 bases from V and 6 from J, leaving 14 bases between them. This CDR3 spans 14 amino acids. CDR1 and CDR2 (germline): MNHGY, SAAAGT. In nucleotides, the CDR3 is TGTGCCAGCAGTTACGGGGAGGGGGGACTCGAGCAGTACTTC. The encoded protein is CASSYGEGGLEQYF.

The gene calls are TRBV6-5 and TRBJ2-5; D unclear. This CDR3 has 10 amino acids. Trimming shortened V by 8 bases and J by 3 bases, and 4 bases separated the two germline ends. Germline-derived CDR1 and CDR2 are MNHEY and SVGAGI. The CDR3 DNA reads TGTGCCAGCTTCAAAGAGACCCAGTACTTC. The encoded protein is CASFKETQYF.

This chain links TRBV29-1 with TRBJ1-2; 8 bases are shared with TRBD1. The CDR3 runs to 15 residues. CDR1 and CDR2 (germline): SQVTM, ANQGSEA. The V and J ends lost 4 bases and 7 bases, in that order; junction bases with no gene match: 14. The CDR3 spells CSVVPGQGPQGGYTF. CDR3 DNA sequence: TGCAGCGTTGTCCCCGGACAGGGCCCTCAGGGTGGCTACACCTTC.

The rearrangement uses TRBV3-1 (or the pseudogene TRBV3-2) and TRBJ1-6, with 7 bases aligning to TRBD1. The ends lost 2 bases at V and 7 bases at J; junction bases unmatched: 14. Germline V lookup: CDR1 LGHDT, CDR2 YNNKEL (reference sequence). The CDR3 loop spans 18 amino acids. This chain's CDR3 is CASSQLGQPKGGNSPLHF. In DNA, the CDR3 is TGTGCCAGCAGCCAACTGGGACAGCCTAAGGGCGGGAATTCACCCCTCCACTTT.

This clone was detected only once. The CDR3 sequence is CASSIGARNPRRNYGYTF. For the CDR3, the DNA is TGTGCCAGTAGTATTGGGGCACGCAACCCAAGGCGTAACTATGGCTACACCTTC. This chain links TRBV19 with TRBJ1-2; TRBD1 might be the D (5 bases). This CDR3 comprises 18 residues. Trimming removed 3 bases at V and 1 base at J, with 21 bases between. Per germline, CDR1 LNHDA and CDR2 SQIVND (reference sequence).

The chain employs TRBV2 and TRBJ1-5, with a possible D match to TRBD1 (5 bases). With 7 bases removed from V and 4 bases from J, the gap between germline ends came to 11 bases. The germline gives CDR1 SNHLY, CDR2 FYNNEI. The CDR3 covers 13 residues. The CDR3, as DNA: TGTGCCAGCACCCCTGGGGGGAATCAGCCCCAGCATTTT. As protein: CASTPGGNQPQHF. Complete variable domain (other parts from reference TRBV2 and TRBJ1-5): EPEVTQTPSHQVTQMGQEVILRCVPISNHLYFYWYRQILGQKVEFLVSFYNNEISEKSEIFDDQFSVERPDGSNFTLKIRSTKLEDSAMYFCASTPGGNQPQHFGDGTRLSIL.

The chain joins TRBV9 to TRBJ2-3; no definite D call. CDR1 SGDLS and CDR2 YYNGEE come from the germline V gene. V was shortened by 2 bases and J by 0 bases, with 4 bases between the two germline ends. This CDR3 contains 13 residues. The CDR3 nucleotides are TGTGCCAGCAGCGTCGGTAGCACAGATACGCAGTATTTT. It specifies CASSVGSTDTQYF.

The chain has TRBV19 and TRBJ2-3; TRBD2 matches 8 bases. CDR3 size: 15 residues. Germline V lookup: CDR1 LNHDA, CDR2 SQIVND (reference sequence). The V gene end was trimmed by 6 bases and the J gene end by 5 bases; junction bases not matched to a gene: 10. The CDR3 DNA sequence: TGTGCCAGTAGGACGACTGGCGGGGGGATAGATACGCAGTATTTT. It translates to CASRTTGGGIDTQYF.

The CDR3 loop is CASSLSSGLANEKLFF. CDR3 DNA sequence: TGTGCCAGCAGTTTATCCTCAGGGCTGGCTAATGAAAAACTGTTTTTT. V is TRBV27 and J is TRBJ1-4, with D perhaps matching TRBD1 (5 bases). Trimming removed 0 bases at V and 3 bases at J, with 11 bases between. Germline V gene data show CDR1 as MNHEY and CDR2 as SMNVEV (reference sequence). The CDR3 sequence is 16 residues long.

CDR3 protein: CATSSRSGGHSGELFF. CDR3 DNA sequence: TGTGCCACCAGCAGCCGTAGCGGGGGGCATTCCGGGGAGCTGTTTTTT. This chain links TRBV15 with TRBJ2-2; 10 positions agree with TRBD2. In germline, CDR1 is LNHNV, CDR2 YYDKDF (reference sequence). V trimming: 3 bases; J trimming: 6 bases; junction bases outside the gene matches: 7. The CDR3 is 16 amino acids.

The rearrangement joins TRBV6-5 to TRBJ1-1; 8 nucleotides line up with TRBD1. This CDR3 region has 14 residues. The trim removed 6 bases at V and 4 bases at J, leaving 7 bases unmatched. In germline, CDR1 is MNHEY, CDR2 SVGAGI. The CDR3 is CASRPRGPPTEAFF. As DNA, the CDR3 is TGTGCCAGCAGACCCAGGGGGCCCCCCACTGAAGCTTTCTTT.